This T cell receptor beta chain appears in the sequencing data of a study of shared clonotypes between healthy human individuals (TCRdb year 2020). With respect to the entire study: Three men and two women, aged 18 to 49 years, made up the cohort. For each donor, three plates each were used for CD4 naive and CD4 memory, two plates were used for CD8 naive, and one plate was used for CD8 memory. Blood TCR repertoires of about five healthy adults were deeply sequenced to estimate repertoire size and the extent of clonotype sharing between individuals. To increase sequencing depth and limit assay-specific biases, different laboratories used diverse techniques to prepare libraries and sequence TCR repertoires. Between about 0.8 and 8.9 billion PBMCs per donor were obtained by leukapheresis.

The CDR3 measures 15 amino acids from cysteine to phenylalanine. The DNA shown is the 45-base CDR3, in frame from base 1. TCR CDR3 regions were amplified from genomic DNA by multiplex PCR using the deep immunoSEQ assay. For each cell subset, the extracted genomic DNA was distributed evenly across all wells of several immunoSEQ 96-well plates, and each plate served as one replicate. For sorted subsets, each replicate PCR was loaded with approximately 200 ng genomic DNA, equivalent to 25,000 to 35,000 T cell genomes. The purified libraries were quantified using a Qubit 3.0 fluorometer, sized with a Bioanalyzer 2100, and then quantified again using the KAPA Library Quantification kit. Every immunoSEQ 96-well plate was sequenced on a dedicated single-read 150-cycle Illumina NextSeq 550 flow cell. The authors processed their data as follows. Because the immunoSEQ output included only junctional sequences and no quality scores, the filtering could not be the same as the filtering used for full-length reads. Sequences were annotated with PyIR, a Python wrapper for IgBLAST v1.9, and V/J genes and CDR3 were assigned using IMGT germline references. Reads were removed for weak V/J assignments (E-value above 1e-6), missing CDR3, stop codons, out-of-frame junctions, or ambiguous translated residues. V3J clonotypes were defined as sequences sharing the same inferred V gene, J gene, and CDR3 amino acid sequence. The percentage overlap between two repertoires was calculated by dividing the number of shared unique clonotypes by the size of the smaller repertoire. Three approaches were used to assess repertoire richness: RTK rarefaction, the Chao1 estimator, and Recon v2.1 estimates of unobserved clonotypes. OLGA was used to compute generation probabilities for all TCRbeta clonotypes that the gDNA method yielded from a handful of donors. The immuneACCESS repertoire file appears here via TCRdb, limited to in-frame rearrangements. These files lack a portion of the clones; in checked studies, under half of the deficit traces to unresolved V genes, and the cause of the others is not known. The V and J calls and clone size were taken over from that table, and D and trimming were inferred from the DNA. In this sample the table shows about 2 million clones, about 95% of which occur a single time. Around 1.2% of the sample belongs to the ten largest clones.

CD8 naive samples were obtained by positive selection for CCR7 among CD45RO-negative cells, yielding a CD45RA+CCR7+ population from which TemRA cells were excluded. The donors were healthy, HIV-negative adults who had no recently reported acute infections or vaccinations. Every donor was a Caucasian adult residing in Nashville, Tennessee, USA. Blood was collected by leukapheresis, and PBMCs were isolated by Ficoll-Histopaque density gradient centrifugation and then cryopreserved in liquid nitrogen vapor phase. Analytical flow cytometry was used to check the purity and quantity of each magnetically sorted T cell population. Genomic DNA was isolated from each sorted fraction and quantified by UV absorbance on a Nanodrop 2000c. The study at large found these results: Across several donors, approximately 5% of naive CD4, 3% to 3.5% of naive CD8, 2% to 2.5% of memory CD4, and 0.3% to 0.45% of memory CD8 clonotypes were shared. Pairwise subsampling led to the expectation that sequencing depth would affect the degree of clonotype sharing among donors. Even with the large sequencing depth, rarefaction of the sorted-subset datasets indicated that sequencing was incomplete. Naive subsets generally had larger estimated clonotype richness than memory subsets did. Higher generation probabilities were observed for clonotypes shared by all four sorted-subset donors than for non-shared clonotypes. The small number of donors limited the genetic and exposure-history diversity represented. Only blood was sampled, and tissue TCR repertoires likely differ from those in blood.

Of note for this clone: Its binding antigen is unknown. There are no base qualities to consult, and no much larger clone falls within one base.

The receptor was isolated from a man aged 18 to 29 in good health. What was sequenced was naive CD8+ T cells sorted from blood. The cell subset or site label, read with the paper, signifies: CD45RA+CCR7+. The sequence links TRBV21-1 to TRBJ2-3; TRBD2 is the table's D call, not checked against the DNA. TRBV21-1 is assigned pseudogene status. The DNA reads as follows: TGTGCCAGCAGCAAAGGGACTAGCGGCACAGATACGCAGTATTTT. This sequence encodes CASSKGTSGTDTQYF.